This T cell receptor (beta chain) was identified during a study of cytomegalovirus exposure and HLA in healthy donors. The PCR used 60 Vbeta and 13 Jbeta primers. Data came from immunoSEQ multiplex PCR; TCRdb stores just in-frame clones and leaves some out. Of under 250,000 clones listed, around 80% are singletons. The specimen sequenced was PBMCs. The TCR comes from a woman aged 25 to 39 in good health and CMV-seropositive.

The CDR3 spells CASSLGTSGNTGELFF. Here the CDR3 DNA reads TGTGCCAGCAGTCTAGGGACTAGCGGAAACACCGGGGAGCTGTTTTTT. The chain combines TRBV27 with TRBJ2-2; 11 nucleotides align to TRBD2. The V gene's germline CDR1 is MNHEY and CDR2 SMNVEV (reference sequence). The CDR3 spans 16 residues. Unmatched junction bases numbered 4, after V lost 5 bases and J lost 2 bases.